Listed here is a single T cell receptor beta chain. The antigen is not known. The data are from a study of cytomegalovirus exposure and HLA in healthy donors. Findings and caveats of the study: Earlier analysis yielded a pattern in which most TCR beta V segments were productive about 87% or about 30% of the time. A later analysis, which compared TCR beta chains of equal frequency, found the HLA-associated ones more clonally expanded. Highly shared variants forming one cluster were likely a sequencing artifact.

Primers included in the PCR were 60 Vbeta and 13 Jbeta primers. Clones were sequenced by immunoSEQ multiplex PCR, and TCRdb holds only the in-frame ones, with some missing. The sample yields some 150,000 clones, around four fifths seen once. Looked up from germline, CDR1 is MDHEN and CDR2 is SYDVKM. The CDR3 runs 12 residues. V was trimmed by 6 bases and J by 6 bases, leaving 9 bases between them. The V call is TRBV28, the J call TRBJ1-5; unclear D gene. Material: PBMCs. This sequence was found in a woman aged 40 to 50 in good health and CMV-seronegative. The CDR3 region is CASSYNRQPQHF. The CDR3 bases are TGTGCCAGCAGCTATAACCGTCAGCCCCAGCATTTT.